These 16 T cell receptor beta chains originate from one sample sequenced in a study of CD8 T cells in ankylosing spondylitis. MiXCR, run by TCRdb on the 5' RACE reads, gives a single entry per CDR3 protein. The sample consists of just over 150,000 distinct CDR3 sequences, about 17% of them appearing once. Sequencing input: blood, either unsorted or a sorted T cell fraction (not recorded which). The receptors derive from a male donor with ankylosing spondylitis or in good health (not recorded which).

This clonotype was seen at least ten times. The genes are TRBV3-1 and TRBJ2-7; 8 bases are shared with TRBD2. V gave up 5 bases and J gave up 1 base; unmatched junction bases: 7. The CDR3 consists of 15 residues. Germline V gene sequence: CDR1 LGHDT, CDR2 YNNKEL (reference sequence). The DNA for the CDR3 is TGTGCCAGCAGCTCCGCCCCTAGCGGGTCCTACGAGCAGTACTTC. Protein sequence: CASSSAPSGSYEQYF.

This clonotype was recorded many times. The gene calls are TRBV5-1 and TRBJ2-3; the D gene is possibly TRBD1 (5 bases). V was pared by 6 bases and J by 6 bases, with 20 bases between. Looked up from germline, CDR1 is SGHRS and CDR2 is YFSETQ. The CDR3 is 15 residues long. CDR3 coding DNA: TGCGCCAGCACCATGGGGCGGCCAGCTGCGGATACGCAGTATTTT. Protein: CASTMGRPAADTQYF.

The chain has TRBV2 and TRBJ2-6; D is undetermined. The V gene's germline CDR1 is SNHLY and CDR2 FYNNEI. The CDR3 totals 15 residues. The germline V and J ends were trimmed by 5 bases and 1 base, with 9 bases remaining between them. In DNA, the CDR3 is TGTGCCAGCAGTTTAATTTATTCTGGGGCCAACGTCCTGACTTTC. Translated: CASSLIYSGANVLTF.

This clonotype was recorded many times. This sequence joins TRBV3-1 and TRBJ2-2; perhaps TRBD1 as D (6 bases). Germline V gene data show CDR1 as LGHDT and CDR2 as YNNKEL (reference sequence). The CDR3 spans 13 residues. Trimming left V 2 bases short and J 7 bases short, with 8 bases between. In DNA form, the CDR3 reads TGTGCCAGCAGCCAACGACAGGTCGGGGAGCTGTTTTTT. This codes for CASSQRQVGELFF.

With respect to this clonotype: A much larger clone lies one base from this, so it may be a read error. The chain is built from TRBV5-6 and TRBJ2-4, with D possibly being TRBD2 (5 bases). Trimming shortened V by 4 bases and J by 1 base, and 12 bases separated the two germline ends. The CDR3 is 15 residues long. Germline V CDR1 and CDR2: SGHDT, YYEEEE. The CDR3 bases are TGTGCCAGCAGCCCCGTCCCGGGGGCCAAAAACATTCAGTACTTC. As protein: CASSPVPGAKNIQYF.

The V call is TRBV5-1, the J call TRBJ2-7, with a possible D match to TRBD1 (6 bases). The V gene lost 4 bases and the J gene lost 0 bases, with 11 bases spanning the gap. The CDR3 runs 14 residues. In germline, CDR1 is SGHRS, CDR2 YFSETQ. The CDR3 is CASSPDSGSYEQYF. In nucleotides, the CDR3 is TGCGCCAGCAGCCCGGACAGTGGCTCCTACGAGCAGTACTTC.

This clonotype was observed at least ten times. The rearrangement uses TRBV27 and TRBJ1-2, with D unresolved. Germline values: CDR1 MNHEY, CDR2 SMNVEV (reference sequence). The V and J ends lost 5 bases and 6 bases respectively, with 16 bases between them. The CDR3 has 14 residues. The CDR3 DNA reads TGTGCCAGCAGTCCCTCCGGGCCTTCCCATGGCTACACCTTC. Amino acids: CASSPSGPSHGYTF.

The V call is TRBV20-1, the J call TRBJ1-2; the match to TRBD1 covers 8 bases. Germline V gene sequence: CDR1 DFQATT, CDR2 SNEGSKA (reference sequence). The CDR3 loop spans 15 amino acids. The ends lost 5 bases at V and 2 bases at J; junction bases unmatched: 10. CDR3 sequence reads: CSARSPGQENYGYTF. The CDR3 region has the DNA TGCAGTGCTCGAAGCCCGGGACAGGAAAACTATGGCTACACCTTC.

Turning to this clonotype: Just one base apart from a much larger clone, this may be a read error. This rearrangement joins TRBV5-5 to TRBJ2-7; tentatively, D is TRBD1 (6 bases). The germline gives CDR1 SGHKS, CDR2 YYEKEE (reference sequence). The CDR3 contains 15 residues. CDR3 sequence: CASSLGRQVSSEQYF. CDR3 bases: TGTGCCAGCAGCTTGGGAAGACAGGTCTCCTCCGAGCAGTACTTC. The full variable domain, with the rest looked up from reference TRBV5-5 and TRBJ2-7, is DAGVTQSPTHLIKTRGQQVTLRCSPISGHKSVSWYQQVLGQGPQFIFQYYEKEERGRGNFPDRFSARQFPNYSSELNVNALLLGDSALYLCASSLGRQVSSEQYFGPGTRLTVT.

In its sample, this clonotype was seen many times. The chain carries TRBV20-1 and TRBJ2-1; D assignment may be TRBD1 or TRBD2 (6 bases each). Germline assignment: CDR1 DFQATT and CDR2 SNEGSKA (reference sequence). This CDR3 has 14 residues. Between the trimmed V and J ends, which lost 3 bases and 2 bases, there was a span of 11 bases. The CDR3 DNA follows: TGCAGTGCTAGTCACGGGGGCGCCTACAATGAGCAGTTCTTC. Its protein is CSASHGGAYNEQFF.

This clonotype was seen a few times. The rearrangement joins TRBV6-1 to TRBJ2-7, with 11 bases matching TRBD2. The germline CDR1 and CDR2 sequences are MNHNS and SASEGT. The V and J ends lost 6 bases and 2 bases, in that order; junction bases with no gene match: 9. The CDR3 extends over 16 amino acids. The CDR3 coding sequence is TGTGCCAGCAGCTGGACTAGCGGGCTAGGGACCTACGAGCAGTACTTC. Translating it yields CASSWTSGLGTYEQYF.

The chain combines TRBV6-5 with TRBJ2-7; D is perhaps TRBD1 (5 bases). Trimming removed 0 bases at V and 1 base at J, with 10 bases between. CDR1 MNHEY and CDR2 SVGAGI come from the germline V gene. This CDR3 is built from 15 residues. The CDR3 region has the DNA TGTGCCAGCAGTTACTCGAGACAGCGTTCCTACGAGCAGTACTTC. Its protein is CASSYSRQRSYEQYF.

The chain couples TRBV2 to TRBJ2-7; no reliable D call. V shed 4 bases and J shed 4 bases, with 2 bases lying between them. CDR3 length equals 10 residues. Germline CDR1 SNHLY, CDR2 FYNNEI. The CDR3 coding sequence is TGTGCCAGCAGTGTGTACGAGCAGTACTTC. It is translated as CASSVYEQYF.

This clonotype was detected ten times or more. The chain recombines TRBV28 with TRBJ2-5; 9 bases are shared with TRBD2. The trim removed 1 base at V and 5 bases at J, leaving 8 bases unmatched. CDR3 size: 16 residues. From germline, CDR1 is MDHEN and CDR2 SYDVKM. The CDR3, as DNA: TGTGCCAGCAGTTTATTCGGTAGCGGGAGTTTTGAGACCCAGTACTTC. Translating gives CASSLFGSGSFETQYF.

This clonotype was picked up a small number of times. The CDR3 loop is CASSYTGGFTDTQYF. The DNA for the CDR3 is TGTGCCAGCAGTTATACAGGGGGCTTCACAGATACGCAGTATTTT. V gene TRBV28 combines with J gene TRBJ2-3, with 9 bases fitting TRBD1. Trimming cost V 4 bases and J 2 bases; bases outside gene matches: 4. CDR3 length: 15 residues. The germline gives CDR1 MDHEN, CDR2 SYDVKM.

This clonotype was found a few times. V is TRBV5-1 and J is TRBJ1-4, with D possibly TRBD1 on 5 matching bases. Germline assignment: CDR1 SGHRS and CDR2 YFSETQ. The V end was cut by 3 bases, the J end by 4 bases, with 10 bases between. CDR3 length equals 14 residues. CDR3 nucleotide sequence: TGCGCCAGCAGCTGGGGACGGAGTAATGAAAAACTGTTTTTT. This encodes CASSWGRSNEKLFF.